A selection of T cell receptor beta chains follows, all from one sample in a study of stem cell transplantation in POMP-related autoinflammatory disease. Produced via immunoSEQ multiplex PCR; TCRdb's table is partial and in-frame only. The data contain around 9,000 clones, approximately 85% of them seen just once; the ten biggest clones take up about an eighth. Sequenced material: CD8+ T cells from PBMCs, taken after stem cell transplantation. These receptors were collected from a human patient with POMP-related autoinflammation and immune dysregulation (PRAID). Some T cells may arise from the graft donor. CDR3s include the opening cysteine and the closing phenylalanine or tryptophan. Fields, in order: J gene, V gene, clone size, D gene, CDR3 DNA, CDR3 protein. D genes are given only for firm matches. A row's size may be missing; if present it is once, few, many or a size class.

J gene: TRBJ2-1
V gene: TRBV6-5
clone size: .
D gene: TRBD2
CDR3 DNA: TGTGCCAGCAGTCCCCGGGGGGGTACCTACAATGAGCAGTTCTTC
CDR3 protein: CASSPRGGTYNEQFF

J gene: TRBJ2-5
V gene: TRBV10-2
clone size: large
D gene: .
CDR3 DNA: TGCGCCAGCAGTGAGGTGGGGAGGGAGACCCAGTACTTC
CDR3 protein: CASSEVGRETQYF

J gene: TRBJ1-4
V gene: TRBV2
clone size: .
D gene: TRBD1
CDR3 DNA: TGTGCCAGCAGGGAACCCTTGACAGGGATAAGCAATTTT
CDR3 protein: CASREPLTGISNF

J gene: TRBJ1-5
V gene: TRBV6-1
clone size: few
D gene: .
CDR3 DNA: TGTGCCAGCAGTGAAACCGGGGTTCATCAGCCCCAGCATTTT
CDR3 protein: CASSETGVHQPQHF

J gene: TRBJ2-2
V gene: TRBV10-1
clone size: .
D gene: .
CDR3 DNA: TGCGCCAGCAGTAGGTCTTATGGGACCGGGGAGCTGTTTTTT
CDR3 protein: CASSRSYGTGELFF

J gene: TRBJ1-5
V gene: TRBV4-1
clone size: .
D gene: TRBD1
CDR3 DNA: TGCGCCAGCAGCCAAGTCACCGGGACAGGGGGTATCAGAAGGCCCCAGCATTTT
CDR3 protein: CASSQVTGTGGIRRPQHF

J gene: TRBJ1-4
V gene: TRBV4-1
clone size: .
D gene: TRBD1
CDR3 DNA: TGCGCCAGCAGCCAGATGGGACAGAGAGGTAATGAAAAACTGTTTTTT
CDR3 protein: CASSQMGQRGNEKLFF

J gene: TRBJ2-5
V gene: TRBV6-5
clone size: .
D gene: TRBD1
CDR3 DNA: TGTGCCAGCAGTTACTCGGGACAGGCGGGGACCCAGTACTTC
CDR3 protein: CASSYSGQAGTQYF

J gene: TRBJ2-7
V gene: TRBV19
clone size: .
D gene: TRBD2
CDR3 DNA: TGTGCCAGTAACGGAGCGGGAGGTCTCCACGAGCAGTACTTC
CDR3 protein: CASNGAGGLHEQYF

J gene: TRBJ2-2
V gene: TRBV6-1
clone size: .
D gene: TRBD1
CDR3 DNA: TGTGCCAGCAGTGAAGCTTATATCAGGGGGACCGGGGAGCTGTTTTTT
CDR3 protein: CASSEAYIRGTGELFF

J gene: TRBJ2-7
V gene: TRBV5-4
clone size: .
D gene: TRBD1
CDR3 DNA: TGTGCCAGCAGCTCTAGACCGGGACAGAGCTCCTACGAGCAGTACTTC
CDR3 protein: CASSSRPGQSSYEQYF

J gene: TRBJ2-1
V gene: TRBV19
clone size: .
D gene: TRBD1
CDR3 DNA: TGTGCCAGTAGTATGACAGGGGCGCGGAATGAGCAGTTCTTC
CDR3 protein: CASSMTGARNEQFF

J gene: TRBJ2-1
V gene: TRBV4-1
clone size: .
D gene: TRBD1
CDR3 DNA: TGCGCCAGCAGCCAAACGACAGGGGGCGGGTGGAATGAGCAGTTCTTC
CDR3 protein: CASSQTTGGGWNEQFF

J gene: TRBJ2-1
V gene: TRBV14
clone size: .
D gene: TRBD2
CDR3 DNA: TGTGCCAGCAGCCATCTAGCGGTCTCCTACAATGAGCAGTTCTTC
CDR3 protein: CASSHLAVSYNEQFF

J gene: TRBJ2-1
V gene: TRBV27
clone size: .
D gene: TRBD2
CDR3 DNA: TGTGCCAGCAGTTTATCCATAGCGGGACTTCCCTACAATGAGCAGTTCTTC
CDR3 protein: CASSLSIAGLPYNEQFF

J gene: TRBJ2-1
V gene: TRBV7-8
clone size: .
D gene: .
CDR3 DNA: TGTGCCAGCAGCTTAGCGCCGGGACTCACATACAATGAGCAGTTCTTC
CDR3 protein: CASSLAPGLTYNEQFF

J gene: TRBJ2-1
V gene: TRBV24-1
clone size: .
D gene: TRBD2
CDR3 DNA: TGTGCCACCAGTGGACTAGCGGGAGGGTCCTACAATGAGCAGTTCTTC
CDR3 protein: CATSGLAGGSYNEQFF

J gene: TRBJ2-1
V gene: TRBV19
clone size: .
D gene: .
CDR3 DNA: TGTGCCAGTAGACCCCCTCTCTACAATGAGCAGTTCTTC
CDR3 protein: CASRPPLYNEQFF

J gene: TRBJ2-5
V gene: TRBV7-6
clone size: .
D gene: .
CDR3 DNA: TGTGCCAGCAGCTTAGCCTCCGGTAGCCAAGAGACCCAGTACTTC
CDR3 protein: CASSLASGSQETQYF

J gene: TRBJ2-2
V gene: TRBV6-5
clone size: .
D gene: .
CDR3 DNA: TGTGCCAGCAGTTATTTGGGGCTAGGGGAGCTGTTTTTT
CDR3 protein: CASSYLGLGELFF

J gene: TRBJ2-7
V gene: TRBV29-1
clone size: .
D gene: .
CDR3 DNA: TGCAGCGTTGGTCAGGACTACGAGCAGTACTTC
CDR3 protein: CSVGQDYEQYF

J gene: TRBJ2-3
V gene: TRBV11-2
clone size: .
D gene: .
CDR3 DNA: TGTGCCAGCAGCTTGACCACAGATACGCAGTATTTT
CDR3 protein: CASSLTTDTQYF

J gene: TRBJ2-3
V gene: TRBV4-1
clone size: .
D gene: .
CDR3 DNA: TGCGCCAGCAGCCACGTTTACACAAAGAGGACAGATACGCAGTATTTT
CDR3 protein: CASSHVYTKRTDTQYF